The rows below give T cell receptor beta chains drawn from one sample of a study of blood T cell repertoires in COVID-19. TCRdb's table, derived via immunoSEQ multiplex PCR, lists solely in-frame clones and lacks some. The sample includes approximately 350,000 clones, about 87% of them seen just once. Sequenced input: peripheral blood. These receptors all come from a woman aged 50 to 60 with COVID-19, enrolled during active disease. The CDR3 runs from the conserved cysteine through the conserved F or W. A D gene is named only where the DNA matches it firmly. Size is omitted from some rows. Given values are once, few, many or a class for expanded clones.

J gene: TRBJ1-5
clone size: -
V gene: TRBV6-2/TRBV6-3
D gene: TRBD1
CDR3 protein: CASSLRTGQGNQPQHF
CDR3 DNA: TGTGCCAGCAGTCTACGGACAGGGCAGGGCAATCAGCCCCAGCATTTT

J gene: TRBJ1-5
clone size: -
V gene: TRBV19
D gene: TRBD1
CDR3 protein: CASSPPGRGRGQPQHF
CDR3 DNA: TGTGCCAGTAGCCCACCCGGCAGGGGGCGGGGTCAGCCCCAGCATTTT

J gene: TRBJ2-7
clone size: -
V gene: TRBV18
D gene: -
CDR3 protein: CASSSRAYEQYF
CDR3 DNA: TGTGCCAGCTCGTCCAGGGCCTACGAGCAGTACTTC

J gene: TRBJ2-7
clone size: -
V gene: TRBV12-5
D gene: TRBD2
CDR3 protein: CASGLTSGRAAYEQYF
CDR3 DNA: TGTGCTAGTGGTCTTACTAGCGGGAGGGCCGCTTACGAGCAGTACTTC

J gene: TRBJ1-5
clone size: -
V gene: TRBV6-1
D gene: -
CDR3 protein: CASSESGFNQPQHF
CDR3 DNA: TGTGCCAGCAGTGAGTCAGGGTTCAATCAGCCCCAGCATTTT

J gene: TRBJ1-5
clone size: once
V gene: TRBV24-1
D gene: -
CDR3 protein: CATRQDSNQPQHF
CDR3 DNA: TGTGCCACCAGACAGGATAGCAATCAGCCCCAGCATTTT

J gene: TRBJ2-1
clone size: -
V gene: TRBV12-5
D gene: -
CDR3 protein: CASGRTENEQFF
CDR3 DNA: TGTGCTAGTGGTAGGACTGAAAATGAGCAGTTCTTC

J gene: TRBJ2-1
clone size: -
V gene: TRBV11-2
D gene: TRBD2
CDR3 protein: CASSLAGGPSEQFF
CDR3 DNA: TGTGCCAGCAGCTTAGCGGGAGGGCCTAGTGAGCAGTTCTTC

J gene: TRBJ2-6
clone size: -
V gene: TRBV7-6
D gene: TRBD2
CDR3 protein: CASSSDLAGTLSGANVLTF
CDR3 DNA: TGTGCCAGCAGCTCCGATCTAGCGGGAACCCTCTCTGGGGCCAACGTCCTGACTTTC

J gene: TRBJ1-2
clone size: -
V gene: TRBV9
D gene: -
CDR3 protein: CASSVGGVPGYGYTF
CDR3 DNA: TGTGCCAGCAGCGTAGGGGGGGTACCGGGTTATGGCTACACCTTC

J gene: TRBJ2-1
clone size: -
V gene: TRBV3-1/TRBV3-2
D gene: TRBD1
CDR3 protein: CASSRGQGYNEQFF
CDR3 DNA: TGTGCCAGCAGCCGGGGACAGGGATACAATGAGCAGTTCTTC

J gene: TRBJ2-3
clone size: -
V gene: TRBV4-1
D gene: TRBD2
CDR3 protein: CASSRGLAASTDTQYF
CDR3 DNA: TGCGCCAGCAGTCGGGGACTAGCGGCTAGCACAGATACGCAGTATTTT

J gene: TRBJ1-1
clone size: -
V gene: TRBV27
D gene: TRBD1
CDR3 protein: CASSFWTGGTEAFF
CDR3 DNA: TGTGCCAGCAGTTTTTGGACAGGAGGTACTGAAGCTTTCTTT

J gene: TRBJ2-1
clone size: few
V gene: TRBV11-2
D gene: TRBD2
CDR3 protein: CASSRRPGLDYNEQFF
CDR3 DNA: TGTGCCAGCAGCCGACGGCCGGGACTAGATTACAATGAGCAGTTCTTC

J gene: TRBJ2-1
clone size: -
V gene: TRBV6-6
D gene: TRBD2
CDR3 protein: CASSQSSGKGSYNEQFF
CDR3 DNA: TGTGCCAGCAGTCAAAGTAGCGGGAAGGGGTCCTACAATGAGCAGTTCTTC

J gene: TRBJ2-3
clone size: -
V gene: TRBV7-3
D gene: -
CDR3 protein: CASSLIGSGSTDTQYF
CDR3 DNA: TGTGCCAGCAGCTTAATCGGTAGCGGAAGCACAGATACGCAGTATTTT

J gene: TRBJ2-7
clone size: -
V gene: TRBV5-1
D gene: -
CDR3 protein: CASSLATGGQQYF
CDR3 DNA: TGCGCCAGCAGCTTGGCGACTGGAGGGCAGCAGTACTTC